These 10 T cell receptor beta chains were all obtained from the same sample, sequenced in a study of cytomegalovirus exposure and HLA in healthy donors. Sequenced by immunoSEQ multiplex PCR; TCRdb stores in-frame clones only, minus some. The repertoire holds under 200,000 clones, with 86% as singletons. Sample: PBMCs. These receptors all stem from a young woman in good health and CMV-seronegative.

The V gene is TRBV9, the J gene TRBJ2-5; D perhaps matches TRBD1 (5 bases). The V gene lost 0 bases and the J gene lost 2 bases, with 11 bases spanning the gap. Germline CDR1 and CDR2: SGDLS and YYNGEE. The CDR3 totals 15 residues. The CDR3 protein is CASSVAGRDQETQYF. CDR3 DNA: TGTGCCAGCAGCGTAGCAGGCAGGGATCAAGAGACCCAGTACTTC.

The rearrangement links TRBV28 to TRBJ2-7; no definite D call. This CDR3 has 13 amino acids. Germline loops: CDR1 MDHEN, CDR2 SYDVKM. The germline V and J ends were trimmed by 2 bases and 2 bases, with 7 bases remaining between them. CDR3 residues: CASSLNTPYEQYF. In DNA, the CDR3 is TGTGCCAGCAGTTTAAATACACCCTACGAGCAGTACTTC.

The chain has TRBV5-1 and TRBJ2-5; 11 positions agree with TRBD1. V shed 4 bases and J 3 bases; nucleotides not matched to a gene: 5. The CDR3 length is 15 residues. Germline loops: CDR1 SGHRS, CDR2 YFSETQ. The CDR3 loop reads CASSQRDRGEETQYF. For the CDR3, the DNA is TGCGCCAGCAGCCAGCGGGACAGGGGGGAAGAGACCCAGTACTTC.

The table lists this clone with a few counts. The rearrangement links TRBV28 to TRBJ1-6; D may be TRBD1 (6 bases). V dropped 5 bases and J dropped 12 bases, with 20 bases sitting between them. This CDR3 is built from 15 residues. Germline V CDR1 and CDR2: MDHEN, SYDVKM. CDR3 DNA sequence: TGTGCCAGCAGTCCCACCCGAGGCCAGGGGAAACCCCTCCACTTT. The encoded protein is CASSPTRGQGKPLHF.

The gene calls are TRBV6-1 and TRBJ2-5, with a weak D call TRBD2 (5 bases). This CDR3 is 12 amino acids long. The V end was cut by 2 bases, the J end by 9 bases, with 10 bases between. Germline assignment: CDR1 MNHNS and CDR2 SASEGT. The chain's CDR3 is CASSENLRAQYF. For the CDR3, the DNA is TGTGCCAGCAGTGAAAACCTGCGGGCCCAGTACTTC.

This chain links TRBV5-6 with TRBJ1-1; 9 bases align to TRBD1. The CDR3 extends over 15 amino acids. Germline CDR1 SGHDT, CDR2 YYEEEE. With V trimmed by 0 bases and J by 4 bases, 4 bases remained unmatched. For the CDR3, the DNA is TGTGCCAGCAGCTTGGGCACGGACAGGGGCACTGAAGCTTTCTTT. Translating gives CASSLGTDRGTEAFF.

The rearrangement joins TRBV27 to TRBJ1-2, with no clear D. The CDR3 extends over 13 amino acids. V was shortened by 3 bases and J by 8 bases, with 13 bases between the two germline ends. The germline gives CDR1 MNHEY, CDR2 SMNVEV (reference sequence). CDR3 nucleotides: TGTGCCAGCAGTTTGGTCCGGGGTAAGGGCTACACCTTC. Amino acids: CASSLVRGKGYTF.

The rearrangement joins TRBV6-5 to TRBJ1-2; maybe TRBD1 (6 bases). V shed 6 bases and J shed 2 bases, with 10 bases lying between them. Germline CDR1 MNHEY, CDR2 SVGAGI. The CDR3 contains 13 residues. CDR3 DNA sequence: TGTGCCAGCAGGTCCACAGGGAACTATGGCTACACCTTC. It specifies CASRSTGNYGYTF.

The V and J genes are TRBV10-1 and TRBJ2-1; tentative D call: TRBD2 (6 bases). V gave up 6 bases and J gave up 3 bases, with 9 bases separating them. The CDR3 has 13 residues. CDR1 is WNHNN, CDR2 SYGVQD, per germline (reference sequence). The CDR3 nucleotides read TGCGCCAGCAGCCCGGGGGACTACAATGAGCAGTTCTTC. This sequence encodes CASSPGDYNEQFF.

The chain uses TRBV18 and TRBJ2-3; the match to TRBD1 covers 9 bases. Germline trimming cut 2 bases from V and 1 base from J; bases unmatched to any gene: 7. Germline CDR1 KGHSH, CDR2 LQKENI. The CDR3 is 17 residues long. CDR3 sequence reads: CASSPDRGFRGTDTQYF. In nucleotides, the CDR3 is TGTGCCAGCTCACCAGACAGGGGGTTTCGGGGCACAGATACGCAGTATTTT. Supplemented by reference TRBV18 and TRBJ2-3, the full variable domain reads NAGVMQNPRHLVRRRGQEARLRCSPMKGHSHVYWYRQLPEEGLKFMVYLQKENIIDESGMPKERFSAEFPKEGPSILRIQQVVRGDSAAYFCASSPDRGFRGTDTQYFGPGTRLTVL.